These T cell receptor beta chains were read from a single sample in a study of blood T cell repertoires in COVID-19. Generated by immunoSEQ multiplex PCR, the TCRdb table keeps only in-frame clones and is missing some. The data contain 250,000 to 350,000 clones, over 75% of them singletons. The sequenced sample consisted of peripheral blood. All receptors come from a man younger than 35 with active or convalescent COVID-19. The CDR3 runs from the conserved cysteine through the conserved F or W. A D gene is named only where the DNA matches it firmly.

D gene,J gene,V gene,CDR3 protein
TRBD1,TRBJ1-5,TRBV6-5,CASSTGEDGNQPQHF
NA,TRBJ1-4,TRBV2,CASSRGPNEKLFF
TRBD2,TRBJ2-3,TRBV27,CASRKRLAGSTDTQYF
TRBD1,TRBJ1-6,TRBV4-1,CASSQDPGQGSPLHF
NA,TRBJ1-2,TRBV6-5,CASSYSTGDYGYTF
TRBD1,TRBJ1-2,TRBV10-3,CAISNRDRGHANGYTF
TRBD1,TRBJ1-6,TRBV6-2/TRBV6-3,CASSIPGQGRSPLHF
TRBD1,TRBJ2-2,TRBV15,CATSRDRGTGGSGELFF
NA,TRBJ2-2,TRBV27,CASAVGGGTGELFF
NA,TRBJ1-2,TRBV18,CASSPDGGYGYTF
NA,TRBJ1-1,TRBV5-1,CASSPQGTEAFF
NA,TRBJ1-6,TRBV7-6,CASSLEGGDYSPLHF
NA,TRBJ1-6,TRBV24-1,CATSDPARNRQVTVPAYSPLHF
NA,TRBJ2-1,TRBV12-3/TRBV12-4,CASSSGGNEQFF
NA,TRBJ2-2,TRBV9,CASSLNTGELFF
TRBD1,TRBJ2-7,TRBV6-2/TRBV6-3,CASSPGTGLSEQYF
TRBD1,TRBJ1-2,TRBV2,CASSLRTGRINYGYTF
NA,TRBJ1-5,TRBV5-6,CASSLGLNQPQHF
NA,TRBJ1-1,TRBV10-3,CAITYAVNTEAFF
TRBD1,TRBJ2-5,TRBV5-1,CASSLAGQGGETQYF
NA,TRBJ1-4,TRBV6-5,CASVLGNWLFF
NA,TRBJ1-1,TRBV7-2,CASREDMNTEAFF
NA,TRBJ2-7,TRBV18,CASSPPVGNEQYF
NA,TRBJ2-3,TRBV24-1,CATSDPRRTDTQYF
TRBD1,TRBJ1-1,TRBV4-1,CASSQEPTGDTEAFF
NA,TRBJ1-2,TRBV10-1,CASSENRNYGYTF
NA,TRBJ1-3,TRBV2,CASSDGSSGNTIYF
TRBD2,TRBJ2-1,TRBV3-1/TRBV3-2,CASSQRTSGGDLRDNEQFF
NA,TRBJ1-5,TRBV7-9,CASSSWTGGNQPQHF
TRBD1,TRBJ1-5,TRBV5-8,CASSAGTDSNQPQHF
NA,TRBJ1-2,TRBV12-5,CASAPYALDGYTF
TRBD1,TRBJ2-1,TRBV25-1,CASSEWGRGQSNYNEQFF
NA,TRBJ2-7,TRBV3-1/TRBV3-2,CASSLTAGEQYF
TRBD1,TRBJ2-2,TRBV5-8,CASSPGGANTGELFF
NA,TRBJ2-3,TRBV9,CASSGTVGRDTQYF
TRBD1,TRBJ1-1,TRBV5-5,CASSFGGQARSEAFF
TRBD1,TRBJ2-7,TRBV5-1,CASSSAGQGLEQYF
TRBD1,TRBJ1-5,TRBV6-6,CASSYGAGGIQPQHF
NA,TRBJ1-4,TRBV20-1,CSARDREKLFF
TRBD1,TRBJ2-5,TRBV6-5,CASTGDRRETQYF
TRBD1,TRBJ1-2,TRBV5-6,CASSPDRAYGYTF
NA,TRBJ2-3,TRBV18,CASSPPGQATDTQYF
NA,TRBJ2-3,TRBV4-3,CASSPRVTDTQYF
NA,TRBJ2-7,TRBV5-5,CASSLTGGDYEQYF